This TCR beta chain was captured in a study of T cells in Graves' hyperthyroidism and ophthalmopathy. Regarding the study as a whole: Stable hyperthyroidism and ophthalmopathy were separated using 13 V-J signatures. Ophthalmopathy onset followed model prediction by a median around 6.9 months.

Researchers took RNA transcripts and amplified the TCR beta CDR3 regions from them. HTBI primers were used for first-round RT-PCR of the TCR CDR3. TCRdb redid the calling of the multiplex PCR reads with MiXCR, one entry per CDR3 protein. Counted here are 480,000 or so distinct CDR3 sequences, 46% occurring once; the ten biggest clones make up about 43%. In its sample, this clonotype was seen a few times. The antigen remains undetermined. Patients having uncontrolled infection, another autoimmune disease, pregnancy or lactation were not included. Sequencing was carried out using peripheral blood or thyroid tissue (not recorded which). The source is an adult woman with Graves' disease, either hyperthyroidism or ophthalmopathy (not recorded which).

The CDR3 nucleotides read TGCAGCGTTGCAGGCGGACAGCCCAGTAGCACCGGGGAGCTGTTTTTT. Its translation: CSVAGGQPSSTGELFF. The chain joins TRBV29-1 to TRBJ2-2; D might be TRBD1 (6 bases). Looked up from germline, CDR1 is SQVTM and CDR2 is ANQGSEA. V lost 4 bases, J lost 4 bases, and 19 bases lay in between. This CDR3 has 16 amino acids.